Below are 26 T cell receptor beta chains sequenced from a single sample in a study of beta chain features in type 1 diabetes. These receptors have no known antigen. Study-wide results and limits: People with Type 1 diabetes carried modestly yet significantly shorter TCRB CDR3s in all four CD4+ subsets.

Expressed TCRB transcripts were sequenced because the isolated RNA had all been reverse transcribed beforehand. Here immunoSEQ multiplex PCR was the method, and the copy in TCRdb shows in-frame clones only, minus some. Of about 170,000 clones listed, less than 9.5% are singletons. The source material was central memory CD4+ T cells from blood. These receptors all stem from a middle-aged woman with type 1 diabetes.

The DNA of the CDR3 is TGTGCCAGCAGTGAAGCCTACCCGCTCTCCTACGAGCAGTACTTC. Its protein is CASSEAYPLSYEQYF. The V call is TRBV6-1, the J call TRBJ2-7; D call uncertain. Deletions cut 0 bases from V and 0 bases from J, with 9 bases between. CDR3 size: 15 residues. The germline V gene has CDR1 MNHNS and CDR2 SASEGT.

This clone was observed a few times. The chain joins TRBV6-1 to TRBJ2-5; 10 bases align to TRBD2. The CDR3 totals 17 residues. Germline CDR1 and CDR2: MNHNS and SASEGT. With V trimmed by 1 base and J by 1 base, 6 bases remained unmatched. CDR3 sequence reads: CASSEEVAGGLQETQYF. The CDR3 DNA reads TGTGCCAGCAGTGAAGAAGTAGCGGGGGGACTCCAAGAGACCCAGTACTTC.

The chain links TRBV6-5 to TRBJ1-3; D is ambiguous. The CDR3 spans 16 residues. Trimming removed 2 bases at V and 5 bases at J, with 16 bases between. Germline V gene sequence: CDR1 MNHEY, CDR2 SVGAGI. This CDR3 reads CASSYDAAGKRNTIYF. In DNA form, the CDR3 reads TGTGCCAGCAGTTACGACGCTGCGGGCAAGAGAAACACCATATATTTT.

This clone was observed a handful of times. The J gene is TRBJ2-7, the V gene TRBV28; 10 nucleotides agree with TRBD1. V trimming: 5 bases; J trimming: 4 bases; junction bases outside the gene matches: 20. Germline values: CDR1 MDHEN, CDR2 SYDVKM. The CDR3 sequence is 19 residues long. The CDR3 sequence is CASSPTLLLRRTGGYEQYF. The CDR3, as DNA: TGTGCCAGCAGTCCCACGCTCCTCCTCCGACGGACAGGGGGATACGAGCAGTACTTC.

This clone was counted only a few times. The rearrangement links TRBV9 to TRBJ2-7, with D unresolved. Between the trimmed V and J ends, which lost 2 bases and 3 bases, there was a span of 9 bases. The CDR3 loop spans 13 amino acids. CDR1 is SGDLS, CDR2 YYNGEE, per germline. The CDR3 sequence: CASSVAPNYEQYF. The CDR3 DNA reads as TGTGCCAGCAGCGTCGCCCCTAACTACGAGCAGTACTTC. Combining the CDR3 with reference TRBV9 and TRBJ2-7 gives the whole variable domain DSGVTQTPKHLITATGQRVTLRCSPRSGDLSVYWYQQSLDQGLQFLIQYYNGEERAKGNILERFSAQQFPDLHSELNLSSLELGDSALYFCASSVAPNYEQYFGPGTRLTVT.

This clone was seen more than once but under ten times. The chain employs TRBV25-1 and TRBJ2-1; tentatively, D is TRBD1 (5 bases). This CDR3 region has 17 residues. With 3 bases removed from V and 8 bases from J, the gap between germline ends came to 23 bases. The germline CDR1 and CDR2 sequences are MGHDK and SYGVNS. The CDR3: CASSDKGLPPRGDEQFF. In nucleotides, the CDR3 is TGTGCCAGCAGTGATAAAGGCCTTCCCCCAAGGGGCGATGAGCAGTTCTTC.

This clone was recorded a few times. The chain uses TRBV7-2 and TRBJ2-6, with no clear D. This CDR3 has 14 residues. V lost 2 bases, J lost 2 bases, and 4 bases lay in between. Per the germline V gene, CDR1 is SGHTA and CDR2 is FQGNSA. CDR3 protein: CASSLYPGANVLTF. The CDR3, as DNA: TGTGCCAGCAGCTTATATCCTGGGGCCAACGTCCTGACTTTC.

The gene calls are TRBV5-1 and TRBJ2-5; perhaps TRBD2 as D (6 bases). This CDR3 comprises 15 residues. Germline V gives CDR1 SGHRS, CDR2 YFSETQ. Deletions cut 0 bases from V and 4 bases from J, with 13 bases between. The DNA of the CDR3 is TGCGCCAGCAGCTTGGTTGGAGGGTCGAGAGAGACCCAGTACTTC. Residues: CASSLVGGSRETQYF.

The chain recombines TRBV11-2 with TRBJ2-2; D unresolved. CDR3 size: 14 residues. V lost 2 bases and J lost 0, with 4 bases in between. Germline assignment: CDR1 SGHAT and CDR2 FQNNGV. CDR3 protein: CASSLFANTGELFF. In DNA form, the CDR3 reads TGTGCCAGCAGCTTATTCGCGAACACCGGGGAGCTGTTTTTT.

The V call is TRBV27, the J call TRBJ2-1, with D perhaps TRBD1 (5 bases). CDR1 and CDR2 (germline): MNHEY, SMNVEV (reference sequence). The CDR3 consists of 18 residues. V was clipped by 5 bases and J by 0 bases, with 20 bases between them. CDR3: CASSTRPGQISSYNEQFF. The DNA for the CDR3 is TGTGCCAGCAGTACCAGGCCAGGACAAATCAGCTCCTACAATGAGCAGTTCTTC.

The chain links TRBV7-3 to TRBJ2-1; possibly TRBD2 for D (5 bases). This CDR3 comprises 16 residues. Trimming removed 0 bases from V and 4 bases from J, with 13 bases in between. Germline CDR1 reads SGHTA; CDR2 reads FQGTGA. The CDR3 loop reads CASSLTGGSGYNEQFF. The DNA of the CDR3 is TGTGCCAGCAGCTTAACGGGCGGGTCAGGATACAATGAGCAGTTCTTC.

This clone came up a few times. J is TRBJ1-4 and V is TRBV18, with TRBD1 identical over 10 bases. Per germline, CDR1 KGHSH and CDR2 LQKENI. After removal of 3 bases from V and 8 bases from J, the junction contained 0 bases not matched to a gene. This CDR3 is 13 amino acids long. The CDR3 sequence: CASSPDRGEKLFF. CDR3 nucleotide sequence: TGTGCCAGCTCACCGGACAGGGGGGAAAAACTGTTTTTT.

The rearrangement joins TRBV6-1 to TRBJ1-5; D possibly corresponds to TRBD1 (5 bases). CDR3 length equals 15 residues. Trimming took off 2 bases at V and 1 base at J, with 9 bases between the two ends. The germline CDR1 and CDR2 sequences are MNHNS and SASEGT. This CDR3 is CASSELGGSNQPQHF. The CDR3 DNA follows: TGTGCCAGCAGTGAACTGGGGGGGAGCAATCAGCCCCAGCATTTT.

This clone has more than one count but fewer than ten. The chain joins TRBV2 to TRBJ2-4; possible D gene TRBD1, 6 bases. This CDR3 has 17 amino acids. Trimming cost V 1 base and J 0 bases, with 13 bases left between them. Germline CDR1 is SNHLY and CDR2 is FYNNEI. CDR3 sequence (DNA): TGTGCCAGCAGTGAAGGGGACACATCGTTAGCCAAAAACATTCAGTACTTC. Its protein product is CASSEGDTSLAKNIQYF. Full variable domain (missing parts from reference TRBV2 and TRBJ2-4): EPEVTQTPSHQVTQMGQEVILRCVPISNHLYFYWYRQILGQKVEFLVSFYNNEISEKSEIFDDQFSVERPDGSNFTLKIRSTKLEDSAMYFCASSEGDTSLAKNIQYFGAGTRLSVL.

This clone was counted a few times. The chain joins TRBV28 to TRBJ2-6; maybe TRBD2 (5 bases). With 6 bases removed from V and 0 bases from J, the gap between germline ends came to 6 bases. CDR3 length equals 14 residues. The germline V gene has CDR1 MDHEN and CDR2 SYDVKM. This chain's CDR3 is CASRAVSGANVLTF. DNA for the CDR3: TGTGCCAGCAGAGCGGTCTCTGGGGCCAACGTCCTGACTTTC.

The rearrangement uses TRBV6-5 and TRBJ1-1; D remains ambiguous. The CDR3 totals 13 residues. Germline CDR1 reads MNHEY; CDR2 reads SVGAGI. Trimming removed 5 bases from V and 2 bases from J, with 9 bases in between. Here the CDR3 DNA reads TGTGCCAGCAGTGAGTGGGCCAACACTGAAGCTTTCTTT. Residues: CASSEWANTEAFF.

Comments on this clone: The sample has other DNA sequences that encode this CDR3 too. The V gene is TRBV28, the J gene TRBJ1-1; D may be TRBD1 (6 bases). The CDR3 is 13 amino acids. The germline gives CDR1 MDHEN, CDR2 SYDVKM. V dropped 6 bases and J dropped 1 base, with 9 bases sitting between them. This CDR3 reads CASRRTANTEAFF. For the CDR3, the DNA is TGTGCCAGCAGACGGACAGCGAACACTGAAGCTTTCTTT.

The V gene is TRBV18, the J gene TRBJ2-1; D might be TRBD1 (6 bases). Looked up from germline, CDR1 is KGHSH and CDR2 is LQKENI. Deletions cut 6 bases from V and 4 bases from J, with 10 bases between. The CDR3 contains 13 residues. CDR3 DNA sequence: TGTGCCAGCTCGCTACAGGGATACAATGAGCAGTTCTTC. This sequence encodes CASSLQGYNEQFF.

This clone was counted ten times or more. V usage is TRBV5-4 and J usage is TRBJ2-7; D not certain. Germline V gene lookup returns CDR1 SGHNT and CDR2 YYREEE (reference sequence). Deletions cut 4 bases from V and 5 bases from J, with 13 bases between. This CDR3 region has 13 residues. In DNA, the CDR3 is TGTGCCAGCAGCCCCCGGATGGGCGACGAGCAGTACTTC. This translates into CASSPRMGDEQYF.

The CDR3 DNA reads TGCGCCAGCAGCGGGGACAGGGGTGCAGATACGCAGTATTTT. Protein product: CASSGDRGADTQYF. The chain uses TRBV4-3 and TRBJ2-3; 10 bases map to TRBD1. V shed 5 bases and J 4 bases; nucleotides not matched to a gene: 3. CDR1 and CDR2 (germline): LGHNA, YSLEER. The CDR3 spans 14 residues.

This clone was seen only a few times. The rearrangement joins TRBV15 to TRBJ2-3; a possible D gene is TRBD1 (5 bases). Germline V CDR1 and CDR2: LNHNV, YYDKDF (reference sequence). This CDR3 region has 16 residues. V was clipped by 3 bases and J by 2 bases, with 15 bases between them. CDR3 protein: CATSRPQGLYTDTQYF. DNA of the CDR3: TGTGCCACCAGCAGGCCCCAGGGCCTTTACACAGATACGCAGTATTTT.

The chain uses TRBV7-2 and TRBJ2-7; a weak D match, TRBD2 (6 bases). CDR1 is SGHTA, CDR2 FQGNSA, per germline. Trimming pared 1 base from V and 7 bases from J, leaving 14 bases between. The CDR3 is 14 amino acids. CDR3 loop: CASSLGAGRFEQYF. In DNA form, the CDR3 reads TGTGCCAGCAGCTTAGGGGCGGGGCGGTTTGAGCAGTACTTC.

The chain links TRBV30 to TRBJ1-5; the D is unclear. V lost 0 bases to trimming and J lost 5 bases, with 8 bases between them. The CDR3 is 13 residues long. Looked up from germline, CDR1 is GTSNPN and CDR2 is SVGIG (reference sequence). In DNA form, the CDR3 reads TGTGCCTGGAGTGTGCAGGTCGATCAGCCCCAGCATTTT. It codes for CAWSVQVDQPQHF.

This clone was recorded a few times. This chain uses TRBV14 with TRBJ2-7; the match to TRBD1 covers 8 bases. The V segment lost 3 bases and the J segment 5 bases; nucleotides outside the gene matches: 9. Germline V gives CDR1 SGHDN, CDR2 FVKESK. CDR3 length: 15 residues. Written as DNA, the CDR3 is TGTGCCAGCAGCCAGGGCCCGGACAGGGTCCACGAGCAGTACTTC. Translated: CASSQGPDRVHEQYF.

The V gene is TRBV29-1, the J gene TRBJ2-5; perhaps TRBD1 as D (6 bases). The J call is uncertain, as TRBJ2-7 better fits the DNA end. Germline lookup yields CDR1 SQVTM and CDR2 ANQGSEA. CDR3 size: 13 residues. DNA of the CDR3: TGCAGCGCCCTTGGACAGTCAGCCTACGAGCAGTACTTC. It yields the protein CSALGQSAYEQYF.

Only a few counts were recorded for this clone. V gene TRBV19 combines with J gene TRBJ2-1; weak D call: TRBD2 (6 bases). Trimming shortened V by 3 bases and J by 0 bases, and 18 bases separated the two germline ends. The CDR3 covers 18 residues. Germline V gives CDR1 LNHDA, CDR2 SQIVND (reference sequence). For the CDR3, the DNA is TGTGCCAGTAGTATTAGGCCGGGCGGGGCCCCCTCCTACAATGAGCAGTTCTTC. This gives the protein CASSIRPGGAPSYNEQFF.